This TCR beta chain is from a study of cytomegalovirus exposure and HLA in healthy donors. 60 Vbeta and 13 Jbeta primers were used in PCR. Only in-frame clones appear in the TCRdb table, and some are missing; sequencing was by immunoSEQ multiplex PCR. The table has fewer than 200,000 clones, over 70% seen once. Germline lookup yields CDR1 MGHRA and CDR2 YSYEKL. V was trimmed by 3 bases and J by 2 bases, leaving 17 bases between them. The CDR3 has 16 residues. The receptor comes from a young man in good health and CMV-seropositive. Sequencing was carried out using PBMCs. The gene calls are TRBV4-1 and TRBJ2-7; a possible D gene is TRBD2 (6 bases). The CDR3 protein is CASSQRDSGLAYEQYF. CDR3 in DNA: TGCGCCAGCAGCCAGAGAGACAGCGGGCTGGCCTACGAGCAGTACTTC.